This note documents a single TCR beta chain sequence. Within its sample, this clonotype is medium-sized (0.01 to 0.1%). Its recognized antigen is unknown. The record has no base qualities; no much larger clone is one base away. For sequencing, an Illumina HiSeq 2500 was employed. TCR beta libraries were prepared by quantitative 5'-RACE with molecular barcodes. In the source study's methods: Disease-linked TCR variants were identified with a new computational method built on a probabilistic model of VDJ rearrangement. TCRdb trimmed the raw reads at Q25, called clones with MiXCR and kept productive beta chains. Rows matching on CDR3 protein sequence are summarized as one entry with the most common DNA and genes. In this record, the V and J calls reflect TCRdb's handling and not the investigators' own analysis. For this sample the table gives roughly 120,000 distinct CDR3 sequences, of which around 13% were detected only once. The top ten hold 2.5% to 3.5% of the sample.

This sample is drawn from a study of CD8 T cells in ankylosing spondylitis (TCRdb year 2017). Study-wide context: To find TCR variants linked to disease, the study profiled T cell receptor beta repertoires in ankylosing spondylitis patients and healthy donors. The full study cohort was made up of 25 ankylosing spondylitis patients and 108 healthy donors. Peripheral blood was sampled, and synovial fluid was also collected from ankylosing spondylitis patients. The research as a whole found: The disease-linked clones had a CD8+ phenotype and were found at relatively low frequencies in peripheral blood. Blood from ankylosing spondylitis patients appeared to be characterized by a TCR beta motif made up of seven or eight highly homologous amino acid variants. The disease-linked clones were reported as significantly enriched in matched synovial fluid samples from ankylosing spondylitis patients. Some TCR beta motif variants had previously been reported in synovial fluid and blood of reactive arthritis patients, which suggested common disease-initiation mechanisms.

As encoded in the germline V gene (reference sequence), CDR1 is PRHDT while CDR2 is FYEKMQ. V trim: 8 bases; J trim: 5 bases; unmatched bases: 8. Including cysteine and phenylalanine, the CDR3 has 13 amino acids. Only the CDR3 DNA is retained, 39 bases long and in frame from the first base. The specimen sequenced was blood, either unsorted or a sorted T cell fraction (not recorded which). The rearrangement joined TRBV13 to TRBJ1-1, and 7 bases in between align with TRBD1. This TCR was recovered from a female donor with ankylosing spondylitis or in good health (not recorded which). DNA sequence: TGTGCCAGCGGGTTAGGCAGGGGGACTGAAGCTTTCTTT. This encodes CASGLGRGTEAFF.